This T cell receptor (beta chain) was captured by sequencing in a study of T cells in Graves' hyperthyroidism and ophthalmopathy. A note on this clonotype: Its antigen is unidentified. The junction departs from the called germline gene at one end, perhaps through a read error.

TCR beta CDR3 sequences were amplified from RNA transcripts. The HTBI set primed first-round TCR CDR3 RT-PCR. TCRdb re-analysed the multiplex PCR reads in MiXCR, keeping a single row per CDR3 protein. Among some 500,000 distinct CDR3 sequences listed, 14% were seen once. Germline lookup yields CDR1 MNHNS and CDR2 SASEGT. CDR3 length: 14 amino acids. Graves' hyperthyroidism was deemed stable absent ophthalmopathy progression within 18 months. Uncontrolled infection, other autoimmune disease, pregnancy or lactation excluded patients. Study-wide results and caveats: Ophthalmopathy stood apart from stable hyperthyroidism in a 13 V-J model.

The sequence derives from a woman aged 18 to 35 with Graves' hyperthyroidism. The J gene is TRBJ2-3, the V gene TRBV6-1; a possible D gene is TRBD2 (5 bases). The sequenced sample was blood. The CDR3 is CASNEGLPTDTQYF. DNA of the CDR3: TGTGCCAGCAATGAAGGACTTCCCACAGATACGCAGTATTTT.